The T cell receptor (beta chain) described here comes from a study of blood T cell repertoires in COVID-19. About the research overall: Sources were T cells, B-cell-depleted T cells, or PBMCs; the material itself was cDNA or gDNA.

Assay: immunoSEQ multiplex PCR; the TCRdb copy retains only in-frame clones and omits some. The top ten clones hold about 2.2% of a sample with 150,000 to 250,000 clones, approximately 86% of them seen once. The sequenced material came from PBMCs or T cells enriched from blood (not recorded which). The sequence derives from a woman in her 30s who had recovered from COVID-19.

CDR3 sequence reads: CASRGLAGGPTDTQYF. The CDR3 DNA reads TGTGCCAGCAGGGGACTAGCGGGAGGCCCCACAGATACGCAGTATTTT. The gene calls are TRBV9 and TRBJ2-3; TRBD2 matches 15 bases. CDR1 and CDR2 (germline): SGDLS, YYNGEE. This CDR3 comprises 16 residues. With 5 bases clipped from V and 2 bases from J, the junction kept 3 bases outside the gene matches.